These 20 T cell receptor beta chains share one sample of origin, sequenced in a study of T cell changes during pregnancy in multiple sclerosis. Using immunoSEQ multiplex PCR, the repertoire was profiled, and TCRdb retains in-frame clones only, with some absent. This table holds under 55,000 clones, about 89% found once. Sequencing used CD8+ T cells from peripheral blood mononuclear cells, obtained after pregnancy. The receptors were gathered from a female donor with multiple sclerosis, enrolled in a pregnancy study.

J is TRBJ1-5 and V is TRBV19; D is ambiguous. CDR1 and CDR2 from the germline V gene are LNHDA and SQIVND (reference sequence). The CDR3 runs 15 residues. Trimming cost V 5 bases and J 1 base, with 12 bases left between them. CDR3 protein: CASSASGISNQPQHF. The CDR3 region has the DNA TGTGCCAGTAGTGCATCAGGAATCAGCAATCAGCCCCAGCATTTT.

The genes are TRBV13 and TRBJ2-2, with 7 bases identical to TRBD1. This CDR3 is built from 18 residues. The V and J ends lost 5 bases and 4 bases, in that order; junction bases with no gene match: 16. Germline V lookup: CDR1 PRHDT, CDR2 FYEKMQ (reference sequence). CDR3: CASSGMTGSLVGTGELFF. CDR3 nucleotide sequence: TGTGCCAGCAGCGGTATGACAGGGTCCTTGGTCGGCACCGGGGAGCTGTTTTTT.

The chain carries TRBV7-3 and TRBJ1-1; 9 positions match TRBD1. V lost 5 bases and J lost 3; bases outside the gene matches: 10. This CDR3 is built from 16 residues. Germline CDR1 and CDR2: SGHTA and FQGTGA. The CDR3 region is CASSPTGGVGDTEAFF. As DNA, the CDR3 is TGTGCCAGCAGCCCGACAGGGGGGGTGGGTGACACTGAAGCTTTCTTT.

The chain uses TRBV9 and TRBJ2-7; 9 nucleotides match TRBD2. In germline, CDR1 is SGDLS, CDR2 YYNGEE. The V segment lost 3 bases and the J segment 3 bases; nucleotides outside the gene matches: 4. The CDR3 has 14 amino acids. CDR3 bases: TGTGCCAGCAGCGGGCCTAGCGGGGACTACGAGCAGTACTTC. Amino acid sequence: CASSGPSGDYEQYF.

CDR3 sequence reads: CASSFGPGRGIGEQFF. The CDR3 DNA follows: TGTGCCAGCAGTTTCGGCCCGGGGAGGGGGATAGGAGAGCAGTTCTTC. This rearrangement joins TRBV27 to TRBJ2-1; TRBD2 might be the D (7 bases). The CDR3 runs 16 residues. V gave up 3 bases and J gave up 10 bases, with 22 bases separating them. The germline V gene has CDR1 MNHEY and CDR2 SMNVEV (reference sequence).

The chain recombines TRBV6-1 with TRBJ2-3; no firm D call. Trimming took off 3 bases at V and 3 bases at J, with 7 bases between the two ends. Germline V gene sequence: CDR1 MNHNS, CDR2 SASEGT. This CDR3 contains 13 residues. CDR3 sequence (DNA): TGTGCCAGCAGTGAGGCCATAACAGATACGCAGTATTTT. This codes for CASSEAITDTQYF.

The chain has TRBV4-1 and TRBJ2-1, with unresolved D. The CDR3 extends over 15 amino acids. Germline V gene lookup returns CDR1 MGHRA and CDR2 YSYEKL. V was trimmed by 1 base and J by 0 bases, leaving 7 bases between them. CDR3 sequence reads: CASSQVPSSYNEQFF. CDR3 DNA sequence: TGCGCCAGCAGCCAAGTCCCGAGCTCCTACAATGAGCAGTTCTTC.

The chain couples TRBV5-4 to TRBJ1-4; 8 bases match TRBD1. Losses at the gene ends were 2 bases for V and 9 bases for J; bases not matched to a gene: 6. The CDR3 covers 14 residues. Germline CDR1 SGHNT, CDR2 YYREEE (reference sequence). CDR3 protein: CASSFSQGDKKLFF. Here the CDR3 DNA reads TGTGCCAGCAGCTTTTCACAGGGGGATAAAAAACTGTTTTTT.

The gene calls are TRBV18 and TRBJ2-7, with D possibly matching TRBD2 (5 bases). Germline CDR1 and CDR2: KGHSH and LQKENI. Trimming took off 0 bases at V and 2 bases at J, with 17 bases between the two ends. The CDR3 contains 17 residues. The CDR3, as DNA: TGTGCCAGCTCACCACCCCCCAGCGGAAAAAGGACCTACGAGCAGTACTTC. This gives the protein CASSPPPSGKRTYEQYF. Looking up the rest from reference TRBV18 and TRBJ2-7 gives the full variable domain: NAGVMQNPRHLVRRRGQEARLRCSPMKGHSHVYWYRQLPEEGLKFMVYLQKENIIDESGMPKERFSAEFPKEGPSILRIQQVVRGDSAAYFCASSPPPSGKRTYEQYFGPGTRLTVT.

This chain uses TRBV5-5 with TRBJ2-1; D gene uncertain. Germline CDR1 and CDR2: SGHKS and YYEKEE (reference sequence). The CDR3 extends over 16 amino acids. V was shortened by 0 bases and J by 3 bases, with 13 bases between the two germline ends. As DNA, the CDR3 is TGTGCCAGCAGCTTGGGGTGGGCTAATGACTACAATGAGCAGTTCTTC. Residues: CASSLGWANDYNEQFF.

This clone is deemed medium-sized (0.01 to 0.1%). The CDR3 nucleotides are TGTGCCAGCAGCGCTGACTATTACAGCAATCAGCCCCAGCATTTT. Protein sequence: CASSADYYSNQPQHF. This chain connects TRBV7-2 to TRBJ1-5; D gene uncertain. CDR1 and CDR2 (germline): SGHTA, FQGNSA. The length of the CDR3 is 15 residues. V was clipped by 5 bases and J by 1 base, with 12 bases between them. Complete variable domain (other parts from reference TRBV7-2 and TRBJ1-5): GAGVSQSPSNKVTEKGKDVELRCDPISGHTALYWYRQSLGQGLEFLIYFQGNSAPDKSGLPSDRFSAERTGGSVSTLTIQRTQQEDSAVYLCASSADYYSNQPQHFGDGTRLSIL.

The rearrangement joins TRBV15 to TRBJ2-1; TRBD2 is a possible D gene (5 bases). With 0 bases removed from V and 9 bases from J, the gap between germline ends came to 15 bases. CDR3 length: 15 residues. Germline V gene sequence: CDR1 LNHNV, CDR2 YYDKDF (reference sequence). The CDR3 bases are TGTGCCACCAGCAGAGATTTTGAGGGCCTTGCTGAGCAGTTCTTC. This codes for CATSRDFEGLAEQFF.

This chain links TRBV9 with TRBJ2-1; D is possibly TRBD2 (7 bases). CDR3 length: 15 amino acids. CDR1 SGDLS and CDR2 YYNGEE come from the germline V gene. V lost 0 bases and J lost 7, with 14 bases in between. CDR3 loop: CASSVGGGAGNEQFF. The CDR3, as DNA: TGTGCCAGCAGCGTAGGTGGGGGGGCCGGAAATGAGCAGTTCTTC.

The chain is built from TRBV5-6 and TRBJ2-7, with 10 bases that match TRBD1. CDR3 length: 14 amino acids. With V trimmed by 2 bases and J by 5 bases, 4 bases remained unmatched. Germline CDR1 SGHDT, CDR2 YYEEEE. CDR3 coding DNA: TGTGCCAGCAGCTTCGGGACAGGGGTCCACGAGCAGTACTTC. Amino acid sequence: CASSFGTGVHEQYF.

V gene TRBV7-2 combines with J gene TRBJ1-4, with a tentative D call TRBD1 (6 bases). The CDR3 spans 16 residues. The V gene's germline CDR1 is SGHTA and CDR2 FQGNSA. V lost 5 bases and J 8 bases, leaving 21 bases between the germline ends. Here the CDR3 DNA reads TGTGCCAGCAGCCTTGTTACAGGGAGCGTCTACGAAAAACTGTTTTTT. Its protein product is CASSLVTGSVYEKLFF.

The CDR3 DNA reads TGTGCCAGCAGCTCAGGGAACGAGAGAGGAACCTGGACTGAAGCTTTCTTT. Protein: CASSSGNERGTWTEAFF. This chain joins TRBV7-9 and TRBJ1-1, with D possibly matching TRBD1 (5 bases). The germline CDR1 and CDR2 sequences are SEHNR and FQNEAQ (reference sequence). The CDR3 has 17 residues. V shed 4 bases and J shed 5 bases, with 23 bases lying between them.

The rearrangement joins TRBV4-1 to TRBJ1-1; D remains unclear. The V end lost 1 base, the J end lost 1 base, and 13 bases lay between the germline ends. The CDR3 is 16 amino acids. Germline lookup yields CDR1 MGHRA and CDR2 YSYEKL. Here the CDR3 reads CASSQGFGLTNTEAFF. CDR3 coding DNA: TGCGCCAGCAGCCAAGGATTTGGGCTTACGAACACTGAAGCTTTCTTT.

The rearrangement uses TRBV6-5 and TRBJ2-1; 10 bases fit TRBD2. Germline V gene lookup returns CDR1 MNHEY and CDR2 SVGAGI. Trimming removed 6 bases from V and 4 bases from J; junction bases left unmatched: 6. The CDR3 consists of 15 residues. The DNA of the CDR3 is TGTGCCAGCAGAGAACTAGCGGGGTTTTACAATGAGCAGTTCTTC. Encoded protein: CASRELAGFYNEQFF.

The gene calls are TRBV19 and TRBJ2-1; TRBD1 is a possible D gene (6 bases). Trimming pared 6 bases from V and 0 bases from J, leaving 12 bases between. The CDR3 length is 15 residues. CDR1 and CDR2 from the germline V gene are LNHDA and SQIVND (reference sequence). The CDR3 loop is CASRNRVSSYNEQFF. CDR3 bases: TGTGCCAGTAGAAACAGGGTAAGCTCCTACAATGAGCAGTTCTTC.

This rearrangement joins TRBV9 to TRBJ1-2; D possibly corresponds to TRBD1 (5 bases). The CDR3 is 15 residues long. Germline V gene lookup returns CDR1 SGDLS and CDR2 YYNGEE. The V and J ends lost 3 bases and 8 bases respectively, with 20 bases between them. The CDR3 bases are TGTGCCAGCAGCGCCGGGGGGGGTCTGGGTATGGGCTACACCTTC. Translating gives CASSAGGGLGMGYTF.